This TCR beta chain derives from a study of cytomegalovirus exposure and HLA in healthy donors. The PCR had 60 Vbeta and 13 Jbeta primers. Assay: immunoSEQ multiplex PCR; the TCRdb copy retains only in-frame clones and omits some. The sample lists roughly 130,000 clones; about 74% were seen once. The CDR3 has 13 residues. The germline V gene has CDR1 MNHEY and CDR2 SVGAGI. V was cut by 6 bases and J by 1 base, with 10 bases left in between. Concerning this clone: Its antigen is not known.

Study conclusions and caveats: With later analysis, a missense DCLRE1C variant became linked to TCR beta V- and J-gene trimming. TCR sequences were mostly rare, though some public TCRs occurred in many donors.

The chain is built from TRBV6-5 and TRBJ2-7; D is unclear. This TCR was sampled from a woman between 45 and 65 years old in good health and CMV-seropositive. The material sequenced was PBMCs. The DNA for the CDR3 is TGTGCCAGCAGGCATCAGGCGTCCTACGAGCAGTACTTC. It codes for CASRHQASYEQYF.